This T cell receptor beta chain derives from a study of blood T cells in healthy people across ages. It was with a sample-barcoded 5' primer and a J-beta primer mix that a second PCR of roughly 7 to 12 cycles was run. Tags on each cDNA molecule came from a template-switch adaptor with 12 random nucleotides. All samples gave at least 2.5 million CDR3-containing paired-end reads. Via MiXCR, TCRdb re-called the 5' RACE reads, giving one row per CDR3 protein. The table has approximately 800,000 distinct CDR3 sequences, less than 80% seen once. Healthy Caucasians from Russia aged about 6 to 95 served as donors. With respect to this clonotype: What it binds is unknown.

General study results and limits: TCR beta diversity, measured per million T cells, fell in a roughly linear way with age.

The source is a man aged 25-45 years in good health. Sequenced sample: blood.

CDR3 nucleotide sequence: TGTGCCAGCAGCTTAGGGACGCTGAACACCGGGGAGCTGTTTTTT. Translating gives CASSLGTLNTGELFF. The rearrangement joins TRBV7-3 to TRBJ2-2, with D tentatively TRBD1 or TRBD2 (5 bases each). Trimming stripped 2 bases from V and 1 base from J, with 8 bases between. This CDR3 has 15 amino acids. CDR1 SGHTA and CDR2 FQGTGA come from the germline V gene.